This entry concerns a single TCR beta chain. What this receptor recognizes is not known. Per-nucleotide qualities are absent, and no much larger clonotype sits a single base away. This sample is part of a study of neoadjuvant anti-PD-1 for oral cavity cancer (dated by TCRdb to 2020 to 2022). In terms of the full investigation: Patients mostly received three to four biweekly doses of nivolumab at 3 mg/kg before curative-intent surgical resection. Patients without progression received a fourth nivolumab dose around day 43 and underwent definitive surgical resection on days 50-56. Under RECIST 1.1, patients with complete response, partial response or stable disease were classed as responders, and patients with progression were classed as non-responders. There were more than 10 patients in the parent correlative cohort, and the response rate was around 30%.

The time point label on this specimen signifies: before neoadjuvant nivolumab. The patients had newly diagnosed stage II-IVA oral cavity squamous cell carcinoma and had not received any prior systemic or radiation treatment. Everyone in the cohort had locally advanced, HPV-negative oral cavity squamous cell carcinoma. No culture maintenance or expansion was done, as the peripheral blood mononuclear cells went straight to analysis. Samples were obtained from a longitudinal correlative study of a single-arm phase II trial of neoadjuvant nivolumab in oral cavity squamous cell carcinoma. Subject-matched pre- and post-treatment PBMCs and tumors from three responders and three non-responders were subjected to genomic DNA-based TCRbeta sequencing. Peripheral blood mononuclear cells were collected before nivolumab treatment and again after treatment, at the time of surgery. The Maxwell RSC DNA from Cells kit was used to isolate genomic DNA from PBMCs.

For deep sequencing, PBMC libraries mostly used around 500 ng of input genomic DNA, with six replicates for each sample. The immunoSEQ hsTCRbeta kit was used to prepare TCRbeta libraries according to the manufacturer's instructions. An Illumina NovaSeq 6000 S4 flow cell was used to sequence the final libraries, which had first been combined to 3 nM. Per the source publication's procedure: The immunoSEQ Analyzer was used for raw data preprocessing and quality control. The analysis was restricted to productive rearrangements, with each unique CDR3 amino acid sequence defining a clonotype. Repertoire clonality was estimated as the Gini-Simpson index, which was calculated using the R package tcR. Student's t test was used to compare Gini indices, while Pearson correlation assessed associations with tumor size change. The source is immuneACCESS, and TCRdb retained only in-frame sequences with V and J called. Part of the clones is not carried over; for the studies checked, unresolved V genes explain less than half of this, and the remainder is unexplained. V and J calls and clone size are given by that table; D and trimming were obtained from the DNA. Recorded for this sample are 65,000 to 95,000 clones; 84% of them occurred a single time. The leading ten clones occupy approximately 3.4% of the sample.

V loses 2 bases, J loses 4 bases, and the germline ends lie 11 bases apart. Reading from cysteine to phenylalanine, the CDR3 counts 14 amino acids. CDR3 DNA is the only sequence kept; it has 42 bases, read in frame from the first base. Sequences SGHDN (CDR1) and FVKESK (CDR2) are obtained from the germline V gene. The full study reports these points: Higher pretreatment blood Treg/Th17 ratios correlated with both higher pretreatment blood TCRbeta clonality and lower post-treatment tumor TCRbeta clonality. TCR analyses included only three patients per response group, and the authors called for larger cohorts for validation. Within PBMCs, T cell clonality (Gini index) was significantly higher in non-responders than responders after neoadjuvant nivolumab.

The sequenced sample was PBMCs, obtained before nivolumab (anti-PD-1) treatment. This receptor was identified in a person aged 40 to 85 with oral cavity squamous cell carcinoma. The sequence links TRBV14 to TRBJ1-2; the D gene is unclear. CDR3 protein: CASSQTALAYGYTF. The sequenced DNA is TGTGCCAGCAGCCAAACTGCATTGGCCTATGGCTACACCTTC.